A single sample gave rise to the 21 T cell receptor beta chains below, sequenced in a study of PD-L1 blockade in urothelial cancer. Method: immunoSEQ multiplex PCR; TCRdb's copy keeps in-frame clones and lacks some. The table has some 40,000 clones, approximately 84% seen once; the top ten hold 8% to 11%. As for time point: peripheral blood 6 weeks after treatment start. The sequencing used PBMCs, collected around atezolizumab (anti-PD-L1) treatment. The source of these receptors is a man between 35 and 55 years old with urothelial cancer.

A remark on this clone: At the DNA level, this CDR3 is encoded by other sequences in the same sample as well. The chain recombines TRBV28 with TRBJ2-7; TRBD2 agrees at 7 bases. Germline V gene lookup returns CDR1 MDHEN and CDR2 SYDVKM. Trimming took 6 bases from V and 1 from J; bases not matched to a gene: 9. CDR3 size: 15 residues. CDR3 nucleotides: TGTGCCAGCAGATCATCGGGGGGAGGTTCCTACGAGCAGTACTTC. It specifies CASRSSGGGSYEQYF.

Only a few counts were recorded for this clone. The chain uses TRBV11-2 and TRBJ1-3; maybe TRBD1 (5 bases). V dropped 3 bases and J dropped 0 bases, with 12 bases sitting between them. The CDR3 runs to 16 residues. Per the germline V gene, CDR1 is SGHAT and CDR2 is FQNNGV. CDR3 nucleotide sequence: TGTGCCAGCAGCTTTCTCAGGGCAGCCTCTGGAAACACCATATATTTT. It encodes CASSFLRAASGNTIYF.

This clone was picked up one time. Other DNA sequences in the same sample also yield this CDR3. The CDR3 protein is CASSISGGGTEAFF. The CDR3 DNA sequence: TGTGCCAGCAGCATTTCAGGGGGAGGCACTGAAGCTTTCTTT. The V gene is TRBV7-9, the J gene TRBJ1-1; 7 bases fit TRBD1. This CDR3 has 14 residues. Germline loops: CDR1 SEHNR, CDR2 FQNEAQ (reference sequence). V was pared by 5 bases and J by 4 bases, with 7 bases of the junction left unmatched.

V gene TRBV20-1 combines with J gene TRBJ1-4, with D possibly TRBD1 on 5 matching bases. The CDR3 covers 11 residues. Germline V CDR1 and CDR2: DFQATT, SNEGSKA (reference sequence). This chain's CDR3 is CGGVYDEKLFF. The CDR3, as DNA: TGCGGGGGGGTGTATGATGAAAAACTGTTTTTT.

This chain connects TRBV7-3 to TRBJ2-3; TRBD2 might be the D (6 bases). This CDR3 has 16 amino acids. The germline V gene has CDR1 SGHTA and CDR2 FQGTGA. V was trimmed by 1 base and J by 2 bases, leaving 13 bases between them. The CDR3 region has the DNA TGTGCCAGCAGCTTAAGTAGCGGATTCTCCACAGATACGCAGTATTTT. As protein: CASSLSSGFSTDTQYF. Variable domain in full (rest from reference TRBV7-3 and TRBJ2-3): GAGVSQTPSNKVTEKGKYVELRCDPISGHTALYWYRQSLGQGPEFLIYFQGTGAADDSGLPNDRFFAVRPEGSVSTLKIQRTERGDSAVYLCASSLSSGFSTDTQYFGPGTRLTVL.

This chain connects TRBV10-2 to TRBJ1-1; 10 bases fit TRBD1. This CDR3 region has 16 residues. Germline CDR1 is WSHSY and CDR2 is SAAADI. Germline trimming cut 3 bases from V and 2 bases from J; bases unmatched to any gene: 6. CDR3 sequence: CASSDFRDRGNTEAFF. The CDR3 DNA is TGCGCCAGCAGTGATTTCCGGGACAGGGGTAACACTGAAGCTTTCTTT.

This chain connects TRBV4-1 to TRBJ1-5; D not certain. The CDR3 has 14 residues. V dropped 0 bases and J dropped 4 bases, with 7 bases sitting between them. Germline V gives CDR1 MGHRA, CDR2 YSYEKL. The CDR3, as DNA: TGCGCCAGCAGCCAAGATAGCGAAAATCAGCCCCAGCATTTT. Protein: CASSQDSENQPQHF.

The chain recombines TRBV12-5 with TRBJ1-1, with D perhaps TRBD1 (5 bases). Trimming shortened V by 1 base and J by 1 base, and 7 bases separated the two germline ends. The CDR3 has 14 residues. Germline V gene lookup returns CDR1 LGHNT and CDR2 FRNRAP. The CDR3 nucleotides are TGTGCTAGTGGTTTGGGCACAGGGAACACTGAAGCTTTCTTT. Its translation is CASGLGTGNTEAFF.

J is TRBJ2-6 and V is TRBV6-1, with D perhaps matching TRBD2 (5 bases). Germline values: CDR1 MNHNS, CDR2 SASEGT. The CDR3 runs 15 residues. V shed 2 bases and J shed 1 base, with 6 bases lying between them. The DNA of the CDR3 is TGTGCCAGCAGTGAATCGGGATCTGGGGCCAACGTCCTGACTTTC. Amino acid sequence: CASSESGSGANVLTF.

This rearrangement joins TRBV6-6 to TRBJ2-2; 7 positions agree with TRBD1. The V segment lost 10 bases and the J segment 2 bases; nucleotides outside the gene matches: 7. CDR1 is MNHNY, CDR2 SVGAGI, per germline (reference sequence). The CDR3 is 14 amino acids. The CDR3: CAIAQGKNTGELFF. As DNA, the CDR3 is TGTGCCATCGCACAGGGGAAAAACACCGGGGAGCTGTTTTTT.

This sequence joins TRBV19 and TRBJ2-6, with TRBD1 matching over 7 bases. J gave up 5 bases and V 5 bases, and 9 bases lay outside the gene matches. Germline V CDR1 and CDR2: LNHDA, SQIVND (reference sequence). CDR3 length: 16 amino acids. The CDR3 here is CASSGQVSSRANVLTF. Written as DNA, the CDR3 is TGTGCCAGTAGTGGACAGGTCTCATCTCGGGCCAACGTCCTGACTTTC.

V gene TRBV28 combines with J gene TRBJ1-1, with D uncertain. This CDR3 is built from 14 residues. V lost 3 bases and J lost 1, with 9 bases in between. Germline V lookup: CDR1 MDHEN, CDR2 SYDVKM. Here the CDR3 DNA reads TGTGCCAGCAGTTTTTGGGCAGAGAACACTGAAGCTTTCTTT. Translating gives CASSFWAENTEAFF.

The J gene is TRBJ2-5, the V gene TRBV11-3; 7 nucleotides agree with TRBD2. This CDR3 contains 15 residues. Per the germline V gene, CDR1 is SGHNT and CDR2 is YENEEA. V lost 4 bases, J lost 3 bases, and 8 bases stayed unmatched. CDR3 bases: TGTGCCAGCAGCTCCGGACTAGGTGGGGAAGAGACCCAGTACTTC. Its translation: CASSSGLGGEETQYF.

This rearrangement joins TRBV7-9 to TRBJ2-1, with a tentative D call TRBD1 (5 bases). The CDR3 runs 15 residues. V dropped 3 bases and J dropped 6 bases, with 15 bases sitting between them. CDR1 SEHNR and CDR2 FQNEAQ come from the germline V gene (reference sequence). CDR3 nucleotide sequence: TGTGCCAGCAGCTTGAAGCGCAGGGTTGGCAATGAGCAGTTCTTC. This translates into CASSLKRRVGNEQFF.

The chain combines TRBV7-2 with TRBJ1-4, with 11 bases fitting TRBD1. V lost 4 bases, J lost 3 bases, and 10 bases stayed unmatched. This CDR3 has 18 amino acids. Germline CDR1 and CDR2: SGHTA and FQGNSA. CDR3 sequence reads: CASSYPGQGVVANEKLFF. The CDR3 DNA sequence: TGTGCCAGCAGCTATCCGGGACAGGGGGTTGTAGCTAATGAAAAACTGTTTTTT.

CDR3 region: CAALGDTEAFF. DNA of the CDR3: TGTGCTGCGTTAGGGGACACTGAAGCTTTCTTT. V usage is TRBV19 and J usage is TRBJ1-1; possible D gene TRBD1, 5 bases. This CDR3 is 11 amino acids long. CDR1 and CDR2 from the germline V gene are LNHDA and SQIVND (reference sequence).

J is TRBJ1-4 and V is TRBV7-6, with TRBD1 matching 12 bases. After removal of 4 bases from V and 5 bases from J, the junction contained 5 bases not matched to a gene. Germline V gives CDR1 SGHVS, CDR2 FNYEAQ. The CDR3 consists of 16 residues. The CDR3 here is CASSSGQGARNEKLFF. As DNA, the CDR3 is TGTGCCAGCAGCTCGGGACAGGGGGCGCGAAATGAAAAACTGTTTTTT.

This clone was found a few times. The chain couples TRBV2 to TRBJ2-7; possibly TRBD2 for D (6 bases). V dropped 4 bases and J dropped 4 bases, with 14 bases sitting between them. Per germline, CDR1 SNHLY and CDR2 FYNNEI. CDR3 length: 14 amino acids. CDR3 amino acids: CASSVLRDGYEQYF. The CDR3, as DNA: TGTGCCAGCAGTGTTCTGCGGGATGGGTACGAGCAGTACTTC.

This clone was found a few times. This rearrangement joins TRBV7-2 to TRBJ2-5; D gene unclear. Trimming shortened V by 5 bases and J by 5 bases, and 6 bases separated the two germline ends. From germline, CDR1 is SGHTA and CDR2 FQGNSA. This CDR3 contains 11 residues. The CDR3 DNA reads TGTGCCAGCAGCCTGACTGAGACCCAGTACTTC. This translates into CASSLTETQYF.

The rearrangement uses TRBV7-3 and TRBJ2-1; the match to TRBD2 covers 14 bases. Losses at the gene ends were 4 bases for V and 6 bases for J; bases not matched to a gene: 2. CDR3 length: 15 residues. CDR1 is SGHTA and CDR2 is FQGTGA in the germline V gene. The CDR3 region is CASSSGLAGVNEQFF. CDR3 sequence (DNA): TGTGCCAGCAGCTCGGGACTAGCGGGAGTCAATGAGCAGTTCTTC.

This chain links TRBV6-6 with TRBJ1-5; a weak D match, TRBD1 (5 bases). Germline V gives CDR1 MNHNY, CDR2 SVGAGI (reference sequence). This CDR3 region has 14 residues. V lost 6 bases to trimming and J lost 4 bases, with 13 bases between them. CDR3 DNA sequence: TGTGCCAGCAGCCAAGGGGTGGGAAATCAGCCCCAGCATTTT. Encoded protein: CASSQGVGNQPQHF.